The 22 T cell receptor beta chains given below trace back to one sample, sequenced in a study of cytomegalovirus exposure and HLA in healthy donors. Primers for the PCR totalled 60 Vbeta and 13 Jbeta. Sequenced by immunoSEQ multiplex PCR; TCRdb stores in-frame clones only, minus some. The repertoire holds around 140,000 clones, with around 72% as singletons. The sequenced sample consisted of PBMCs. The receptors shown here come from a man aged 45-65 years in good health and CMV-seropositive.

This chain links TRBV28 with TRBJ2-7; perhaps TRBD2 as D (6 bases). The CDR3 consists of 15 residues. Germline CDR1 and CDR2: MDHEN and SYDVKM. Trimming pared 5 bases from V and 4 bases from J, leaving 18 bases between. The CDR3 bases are TGTGCCAGCAGTCCCTCGGGCTCAGGGACTTACGAGCAGTACTTC. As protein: CASSPSGSGTYEQYF.

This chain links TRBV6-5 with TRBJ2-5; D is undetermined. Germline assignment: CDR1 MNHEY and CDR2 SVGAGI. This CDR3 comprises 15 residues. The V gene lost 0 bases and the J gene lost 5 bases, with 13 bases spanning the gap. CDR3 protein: CASSYSWPAAETQYF. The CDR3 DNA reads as TGTGCCAGCAGTTACTCTTGGCCCGCGGCGGAGACCCAGTACTTC.

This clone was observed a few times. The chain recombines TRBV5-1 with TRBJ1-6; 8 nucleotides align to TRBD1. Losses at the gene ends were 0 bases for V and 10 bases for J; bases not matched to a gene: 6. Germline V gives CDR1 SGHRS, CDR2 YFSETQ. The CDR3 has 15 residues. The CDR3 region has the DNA TGCGCCAGCAGCTTGGGGACAGGGTGGAGGTCACCCCTCCACTTT. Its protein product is CASSLGTGWRSPLHF.

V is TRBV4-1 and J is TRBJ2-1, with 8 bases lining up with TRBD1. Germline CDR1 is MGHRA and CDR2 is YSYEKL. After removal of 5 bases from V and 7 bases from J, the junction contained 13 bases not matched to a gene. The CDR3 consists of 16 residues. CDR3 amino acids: CASSSQGAQLYNEQFF. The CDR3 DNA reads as TGCGCCAGCAGCTCTCAGGGGGCGCAGCTTTATAATGAGCAGTTCTTC.

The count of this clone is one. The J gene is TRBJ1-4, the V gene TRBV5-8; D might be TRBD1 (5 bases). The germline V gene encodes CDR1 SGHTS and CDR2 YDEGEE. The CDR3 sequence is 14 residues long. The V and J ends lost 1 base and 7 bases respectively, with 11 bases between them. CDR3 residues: CASSLFREGEKLFF. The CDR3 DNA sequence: TGTGCCAGCAGCTTGTTCAGGGAAGGTGAAAAACTGTTTTTT.

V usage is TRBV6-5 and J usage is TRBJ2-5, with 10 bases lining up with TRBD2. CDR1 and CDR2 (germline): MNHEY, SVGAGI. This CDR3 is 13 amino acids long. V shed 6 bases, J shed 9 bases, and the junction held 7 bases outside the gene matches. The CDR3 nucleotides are TGTGCCAGCAGCCTAGCGGGGGATATGGCCCAGTACTTC. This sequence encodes CASSLAGDMAQYF.

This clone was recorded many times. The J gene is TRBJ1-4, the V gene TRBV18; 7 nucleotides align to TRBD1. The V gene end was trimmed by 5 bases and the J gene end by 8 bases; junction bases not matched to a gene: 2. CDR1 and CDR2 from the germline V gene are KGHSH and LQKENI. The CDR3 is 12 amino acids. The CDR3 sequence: CASSSGQEKLFF. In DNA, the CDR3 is TGTGCCAGCTCATCGGGACAGGAAAAACTGTTTTTT.

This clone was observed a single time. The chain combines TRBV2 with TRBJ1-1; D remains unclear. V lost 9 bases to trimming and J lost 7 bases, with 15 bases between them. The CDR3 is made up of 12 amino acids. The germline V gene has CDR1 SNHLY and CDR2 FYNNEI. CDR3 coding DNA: TGTGCCAGGAGCTCCGGGTCCTTTGAAGCTTTCTTT. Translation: CARSSGSFEAFF.

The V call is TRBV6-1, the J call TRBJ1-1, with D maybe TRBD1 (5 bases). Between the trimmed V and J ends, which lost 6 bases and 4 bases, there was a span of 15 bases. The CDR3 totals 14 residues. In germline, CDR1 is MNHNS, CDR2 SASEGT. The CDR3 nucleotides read TGTGCCAGCAGAACAGGACGGACGAGCACTGAAGCTTTCTTT. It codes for CASRTGRTSTEAFF.

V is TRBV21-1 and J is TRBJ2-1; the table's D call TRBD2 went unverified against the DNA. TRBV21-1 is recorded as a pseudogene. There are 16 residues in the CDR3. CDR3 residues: CASSKLGGTRYNEQFF. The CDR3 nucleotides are TGTGCCAGCAGCAAACTGGGCGGGACCCGTTACAATGAGCAGTTCTTC.

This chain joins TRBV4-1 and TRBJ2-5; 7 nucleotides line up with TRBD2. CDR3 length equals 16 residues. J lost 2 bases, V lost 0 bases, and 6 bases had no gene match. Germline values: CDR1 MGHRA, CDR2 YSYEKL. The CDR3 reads CASSQENRGGQETQYF. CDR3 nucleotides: TGCGCCAGCAGCCAAGAAAACCGGGGAGGGCAAGAGACCCAGTACTTC.

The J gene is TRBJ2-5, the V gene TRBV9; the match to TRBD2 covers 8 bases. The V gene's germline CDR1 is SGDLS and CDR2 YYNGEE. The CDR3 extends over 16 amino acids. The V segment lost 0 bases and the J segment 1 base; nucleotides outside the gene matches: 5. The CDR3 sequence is CASSVAAGGSQETQYF. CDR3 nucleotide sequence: TGTGCCAGCAGCGTAGCGGCGGGGGGCTCCCAAGAGACCCAGTACTTC.

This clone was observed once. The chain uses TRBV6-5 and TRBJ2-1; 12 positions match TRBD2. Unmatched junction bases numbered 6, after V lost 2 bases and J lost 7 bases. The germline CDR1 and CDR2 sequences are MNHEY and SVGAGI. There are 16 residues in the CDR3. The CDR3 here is CASSYTLAGGGNEQFF. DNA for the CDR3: TGTGCCAGCAGTTACACGCTAGCGGGAGGGGGGAATGAGCAGTTCTTC.

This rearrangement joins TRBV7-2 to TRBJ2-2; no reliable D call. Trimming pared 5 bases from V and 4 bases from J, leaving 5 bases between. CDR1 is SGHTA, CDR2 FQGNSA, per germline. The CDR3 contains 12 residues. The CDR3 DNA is TGTGCCAGCAGCATCTTCACCGGGGAGCTGTTTTTT. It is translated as CASSIFTGELFF.

CDR3 in amino acids: CASSYSDRECEAFF. In DNA, the CDR3 is TGTGCCAGCAGTTACTCCGACAGGGAGTGTGAAGCTTTCTTT. This rearrangement joins TRBV6-5 to TRBJ1-1, with 7 bases matching TRBD1. Germline CDR1 MNHEY, CDR2 SVGAGI. Germline trimming cut 0 bases from V and 7 bases from J; bases unmatched to any gene: 5. The CDR3 is 14 amino acids.

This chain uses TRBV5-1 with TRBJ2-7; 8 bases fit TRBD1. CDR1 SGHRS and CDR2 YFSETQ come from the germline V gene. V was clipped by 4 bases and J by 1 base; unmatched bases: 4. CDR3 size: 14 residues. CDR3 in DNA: TGCGCCAGCAGCACCGGGACAGGTTCCTACGAGCAGTACTTC. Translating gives CASSTGTGSYEQYF.

The CDR3 loop is CAISESMDRGNYGYTF. CDR3 DNA sequence: TGTGCCATCAGTGAGTCGATGGACAGGGGGAACTATGGCTACACCTTC. The chain joins TRBV10-3 to TRBJ1-2; 10 bases line up with TRBD1. Germline values: CDR1 ENHRY, CDR2 SYGVKD. Germline trimming cut 0 bases from V and 2 bases from J; bases unmatched to any gene: 3. CDR3 length: 16 residues.

The CDR3 protein is CASGLVLQRRTDTQYF. The DNA of the CDR3 is TGTGCTAGTGGTTTGGTACTGCAGCGACGCACAGATACGCAGTATTTT. The chain couples TRBV12-5 to TRBJ2-3; D not certain. V lost 0 bases and J 1 base, leaving 11 bases between the germline ends. Per the germline V gene, CDR1 is LGHNT and CDR2 is FRNRAP. The CDR3 runs to 16 residues. The whole variable domain, remainder taken from reference TRBV12-5 and TRBJ2-3, is DARVTQTPRHKVTEMGQEVTMRCQPILGHNTVFWYRQTMMQGLELLAYFRNRAPLDDSGMPKDRFSAEMPDATLATLKIQPSEPRDSAVYFCASGLVLQRRTDTQYFGPGTRLTVL.

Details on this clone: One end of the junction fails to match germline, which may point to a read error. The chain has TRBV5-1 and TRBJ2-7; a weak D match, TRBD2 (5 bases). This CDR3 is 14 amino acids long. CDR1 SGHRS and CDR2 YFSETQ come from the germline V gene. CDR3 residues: CASSLGGGSYGQYF. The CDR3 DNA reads TGCGCCAGCAGCTTGGGAGGAGGCTCCTACGGGCAGTACTTC.

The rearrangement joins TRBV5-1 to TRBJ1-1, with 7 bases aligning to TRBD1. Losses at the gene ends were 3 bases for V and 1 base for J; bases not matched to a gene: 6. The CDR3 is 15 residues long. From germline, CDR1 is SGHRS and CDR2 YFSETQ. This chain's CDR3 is CASSSAGTENTEAFF. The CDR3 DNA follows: TGCGCCAGCAGCTCCGCCGGGACAGAGAACACTGAAGCTTTCTTT.

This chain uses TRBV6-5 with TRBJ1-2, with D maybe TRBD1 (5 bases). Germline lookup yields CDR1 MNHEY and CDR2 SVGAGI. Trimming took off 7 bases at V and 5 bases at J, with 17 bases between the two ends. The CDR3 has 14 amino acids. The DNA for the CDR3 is TGTGCCAGCACCCCGGGGTGGGGGGGGTATGGCTACACCTTC. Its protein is CASTPGWGGYGYTF.

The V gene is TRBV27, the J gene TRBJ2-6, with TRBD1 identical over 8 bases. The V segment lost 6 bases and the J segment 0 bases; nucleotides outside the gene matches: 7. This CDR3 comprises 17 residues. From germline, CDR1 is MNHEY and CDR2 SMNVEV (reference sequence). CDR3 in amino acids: CASRQTGVTSGANVLTF. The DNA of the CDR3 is TGTGCCAGCAGACAGACAGGGGTGACCTCTGGGGCCAACGTCCTGACTTTC.